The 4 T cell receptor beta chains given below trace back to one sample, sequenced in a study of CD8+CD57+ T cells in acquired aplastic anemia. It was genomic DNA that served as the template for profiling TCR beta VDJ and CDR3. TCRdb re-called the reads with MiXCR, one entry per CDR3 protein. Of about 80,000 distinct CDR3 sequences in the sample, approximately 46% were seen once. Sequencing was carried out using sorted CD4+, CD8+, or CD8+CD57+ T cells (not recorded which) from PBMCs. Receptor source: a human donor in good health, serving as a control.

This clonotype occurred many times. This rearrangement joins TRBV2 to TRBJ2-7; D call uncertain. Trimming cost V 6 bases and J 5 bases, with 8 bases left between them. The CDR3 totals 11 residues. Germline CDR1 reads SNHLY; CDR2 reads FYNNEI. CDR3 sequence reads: CASSGGDEQYF. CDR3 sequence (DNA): TGTGCCAGCAGCGGTGGGGACGAGCAGTACTTC.

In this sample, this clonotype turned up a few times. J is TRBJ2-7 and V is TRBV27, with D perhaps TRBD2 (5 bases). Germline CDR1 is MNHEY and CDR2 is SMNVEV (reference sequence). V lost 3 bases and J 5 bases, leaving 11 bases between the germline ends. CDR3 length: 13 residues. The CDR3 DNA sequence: TGTGCCAGCAGTTTCGGGATCCGCGACGAGCAGTACTTC. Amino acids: CASSFGIRDEQYF.

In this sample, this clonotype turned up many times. The CDR3 nucleotides read TGTGCCAGTCAGGGGCAGGGGATTGGCTACACCTTC. Translated: CASQGQGIGYTF. The rearrangement joins TRBV19 to TRBJ1-2, with D possibly matching TRBD1 (6 bases). Trimming shortened V by 8 bases and J by 7 bases, and 14 bases separated the two germline ends. Per germline, CDR1 LNHDA and CDR2 SQIVND (reference sequence). The CDR3 extends over 12 amino acids. Full variable domain (missing parts from reference TRBV19 and TRBJ1-2): DGGITQSPKYLFRKEGQNVTLSCEQNLNHDAMYWYRQDPGQGLRLIYYSQIVNDFQKGDIAEGYSVSREKKESFPLTVTSAQKNPTAFYLCASQGQGIGYTFGSGTRLTVV.

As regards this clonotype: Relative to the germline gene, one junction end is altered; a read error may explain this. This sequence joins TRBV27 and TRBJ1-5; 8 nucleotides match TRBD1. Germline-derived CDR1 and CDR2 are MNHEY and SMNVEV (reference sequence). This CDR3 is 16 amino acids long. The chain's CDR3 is CASSFGPGGLDQPQHF. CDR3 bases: TGTGCCAGCAGTTTCGGCCCAGGGGGCTTGGATCAGCCCCAGCACTTT.